This TCR beta chain was recovered during a study of early T cells in non-severe SARS-CoV-2 infection. With 5 bases removed from V and 1 base from J, the gap between germline ends came to 14 bases. CDR3 length: 15 residues. Germline CDR1 reads PRHDT; CDR2 reads FYEKMQ (reference sequence). Researchers tagged individual cDNA molecules with unique molecular identifiers. In TCRdb, the 5' RACE reads were re-called with MiXCR into one record per CDR3 protein. The sample yields roughly 54,000 distinct CDR3 sequences, over 5% seen once. Findings and limits, study-wide: The matching step, a VDJdb search, favored anti-spike CD8 responses and missed private and CD4 specificities.

Within the sample, this clonotype is medium-sized. Its cognate antigen is unknown. The receptor was isolated from an adult who was a healthcare worker with PCR-confirmed SARS-CoV-2 infection or an uninfected control (not recorded which). Source material: whole blood. The chain joins TRBV13 to TRBJ1-1; a possible D gene is TRBD1 (5 bases). This CDR3 reads CASSPTTAWNTEAFF. DNA for the CDR3: TGTGCCAGCAGCCCTACGACAGCATGGAACACTGAAGCTTTCTTT. The complete variable domain, with remaining parts taken from reference TRBV13 and TRBJ1-1, reads AAGVIQSPRHLIKEKRETATLKCYPIPRHDTVYWYQQGPGQDPQFLISFYEKMQSDKGSIPDRFSAQQFSDYHSELNMSSLELGDSALYFCASSPTTAWNTEAFFGQGTRLTVV.